The T cell receptor (beta chain) described here comes from a study of blood T cell repertoires in COVID-19. Study as a whole: Material from acute and convalescent COVID-19 was sourced from the United States, Italy and Spain. From T cells, B-cell-depleted T cells, or PBMCs came the material, which was cDNA or gDNA.

Per the original data handling: Estimates of nucleated cell counts were drawn from the amplification of reference gene primers. TCRdb keeps only in-frame clones here, not all; method: immunoSEQ multiplex PCR. V, J and clone size are taken as reported in that table, and D and trimming were inferred from the DNA itself. This sample carries roughly 100,000 clones, 81% of them seen once, and the ten largest clones take 30% to 45%. V gave up 5 bases and J gave up 3 bases, with 8 bases separating them. The CDR3 extends over 14 amino acids. The germline gives CDR1 SGHAT, CDR2 FQDESV (reference sequence). This TCR was sampled from a man aged 80 or over with acute or convalescent COVID-19. J is TRBJ1-6 and V is TRBV11-1, with D perhaps TRBD1 (5 bases). The material sequenced was peripheral blood. The DNA for the CDR3 is TGTGCCAGCAGCCCGGGACTCTATAATTCACCCCTCCACTTT. This encodes CASSPGLYNSPLHF.